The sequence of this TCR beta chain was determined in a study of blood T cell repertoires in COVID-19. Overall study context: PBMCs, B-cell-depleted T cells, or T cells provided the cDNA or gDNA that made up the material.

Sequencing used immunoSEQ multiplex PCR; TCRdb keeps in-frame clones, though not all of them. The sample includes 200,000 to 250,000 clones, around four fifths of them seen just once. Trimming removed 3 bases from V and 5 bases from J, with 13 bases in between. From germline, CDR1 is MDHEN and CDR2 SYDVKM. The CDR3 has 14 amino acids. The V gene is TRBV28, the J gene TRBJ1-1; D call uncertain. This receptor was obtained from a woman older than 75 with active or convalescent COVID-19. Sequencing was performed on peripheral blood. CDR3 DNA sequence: TGTGCCAGCAGTTTTCTGGGGAGCGGGACTGAAGCTTTCTTT. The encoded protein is CASSFLGSGTEAFF.